The clone carrying this T cell receptor (beta chain) has ten or more counts. The antigen is unknown. Investigators profiled TCR beta VDJ and CDR3 from genomic DNA template. TCRdb itself ran the reads through MiXCR, one entry per CDR3 protein. This table holds 130,000 or so distinct CDR3 sequences, more than 35% found once. This sample stems from a study of CD8+CD57+ T cells in acquired aplastic anemia. Study-wide background: Across the sorted CD4+ and CD8+ cells, DNA amounts averaged roughly 3.5 ug. Researchers reported that healthy donors averaged approximately 9.8 million reads for CD4+ cells. Findings and caveats of the study: For CD8+ Simpson's diversity, patients and controls showed no significant difference. The study identified more than 25 CD8+ CDR3 sequences shared by patients and controls.

The CDR3 spans 16 residues. Trimming cost V 4 bases and J 8 bases; bases outside gene matches: 14. CDR1 and CDR2 from the germline V gene are LNHDA and SQIVND (reference sequence). Source material: sorted CD4+, CD8+, or CD8+CD57+ T cells (not recorded which) from PBMCs. V gene TRBV19 combines with J gene TRBJ2-1, with 7 bases that match TRBD1. The source is a human donor in good health, serving as a control. This CDR3 reads CASSKATRDSGDEQFF. DNA of the CDR3: TGTGCCAGTAGTAAGGCAACCCGGGACAGTGGCGATGAGCAGTTCTTC.